This T cell receptor beta chain was identified during a study of T-cell memory formation after mild COVID-19. General study results and limits: Still unconfirmed is whether the second-wave clones peaking on day 37 recognized SARS-CoV-2.

TCR alpha and TCR beta cDNA libraries with sample barcodes and UMIs came from 5'RACE using constant-segment primers. TCRdb reprocessed the 5' RACE reads via MiXCR and lists one record per CDR3 protein. In the table there are about 620,000 distinct CDR3 sequences, roughly 18% of which are singletons. This clonotype occurred a few times. Its antigen remains unidentified. This sequence was found in an adult woman who had mild COVID-19 (a few samples of this study predate the infection). Cell type and time point are not known. The sequenced sample was PBMCs or a T cell subset sorted from them (not recorded which).

For the CDR3, the DNA is TGTGCCTGGAGTGTACGGGTCGGGCAGTTCTTC. Its protein is CAWSVRVGQFF. The V gene is TRBV30, the J gene TRBJ2-1; no clear D. V was cut by 0 bases and J by 12 bases, with 9 bases left in between. There are 11 residues in the CDR3. Germline V gene sequence: CDR1 GTSNPN, CDR2 SVGIG (reference sequence). Full variable domain (outside the CDR3, taken from reference TRBV30 and TRBJ2-1): SQTIHQWPATLVQPVGSPLSLECTVEGTSNPNLYWYRQAAGRGLQLLFYSVGIGQISSEVPQNLSASRPQDRQFILSSKKLLLSDSGFYLCAWSVRVGQFFGPGTRLTVL.